One TCR beta chain is described in this entry. Its antigen specificity is not known. No base quality information exists; no much larger clone differs at one position. This record comes from a study of blood T cell repertoires in COVID-19 (TCRdb year 2020). With regard to the full study: Samples from collaborators originated in the United States, Italy and Spain and spanned both the acute and convalescent phases of COVID-19. The prospective study material was composed of cDNA or gDNA derived from T cells, B-cell-depleted T cells, or PBMCs. Subjects who had been exposed to COVID-19, were actively infected with it, or had recovered from it provided the deeply sampled blood TCRbeta repertoires that made up the dataset. A freely available public database, intended as a resource for researchers studying the immune response to SARS-CoV-2, is where the repertoires were released. The samples were drawn from the first 160 participants of the ongoing ImmuneRACE study and from 1,254 subjects provided by 6 global collaborators. Sample metadata almost always included a de-identified subject ID, COVID-19 status, age in years and sex. HLA class I and class II types, where available, came from metadata supplied by the sample provider rather than from assay-based typing.

TCRbeta CDR3 regions were amplified from genomic DNA using the immunoSEQ Assay, a bias-controlled multiplex PCR. As for the original processing: Within the assay, amplification of reference gene primers was used to estimate how many nucleated cells each sample contained. Sequence reads were collapsed and filtered to measure the absolute abundance of every unique TCRbeta CDR3 rearrangement. For each sample, productive Simpson clonality was calculated as the square root of Simpson's diversity index across productive rearrangements. TCRdb retrieved this table from immuneACCESS and kept in-frame rearrangements only. Not all clones are present; in checked studies, unresolved V genes account for under half, and no reason is known for the remainder. Clone size and the V and J calls come from that table; the DNA yielded D and trimming. The sample data list a few hundred thousand clones, and approximately 83% of these were observed just once. Clones ranked in the top ten supply 2% to 2.5% of the sample.

Overall study results and their limits: The quantity of clinical and demographic metadata differed by source and by participant and was supplied without curation.

A second Seattle source provided samples from volunteer blood donors who had recovered from COVID-19. Whole blood was collected in K2EDTA tubes by collaborating institutions according to the institutions' own protocols. Collaborator samples were shipped for TCRbeta analysis as frozen whole blood, isolated PBMCs, or DNA extracted from either sample type. V is pared back by 6 bases and J by 0 bases, with 12 bases lying between the germline termini. The germline V gene provides CDR1 KGHSH and CDR2 LQKENI. The CDR3 covers 16 residues, taking in both the cysteine and the phenylalanine. Only the CDR3 portion is preserved as DNA: 48 bases, with reading frame beginning at the first base.

This TCR was recovered from a woman in her 30s who had recovered from COVID-19. This receptor chain uses TRBV18 and TRBJ2-6, with TRBD2 as a weak D call on 5 bases. Source material: peripheral blood. The CDR3 reads CASSPITSSGANVLTF. The DNA sequence is given as TGTGCCAGCTCCCCTATAACTAGCTCTGGGGCCAACGTCCTGACTTTC.